This section outlines one T cell receptor beta chain sequence together with its context. With a much larger clone just one base away, this may be a read error. The sample belongs to a study of blood T cells in healthy people across ages. The V end was cut by 0 bases, the J end by 8 bases, with 14 bases between. The germline CDR1 and CDR2 sequences are SGHRS and YFSETQ. The CDR3 runs to 14 residues. The second PCR ran roughly 7 to 11 cycles with a sample-barcoded 5' primer and J-beta primers. TCRdb analysed the 5' RACE reads with MiXCR anew, one entry per CDR3 protein. The data show more than 750,000 distinct CDR3 sequences, almost 30% seen once. This sample also appeared in a second study, on T cells of mothers and their children.

Sequenced input: blood. The source is a woman aged 40 to 49 in good health. The chain carries TRBV5-1 and TRBJ1-2, with D possibly TRBD1 on 5 matching bases. The CDR3 region has the DNA TGCGCCAGCAGCTTGGAACGGGGAACAGGAGGCTACACCTTC. Its translation is CASSLERGTGGYTF.